This TCR beta chain comes out of a study of T-cell reconstitution after alpha-beta-depleted transplantation in children. V lost 5 bases, J lost 6 bases, and 16 bases lay in between. Germline assignment: CDR1 DFQATT and CDR2 SNEGSKA (reference sequence). The CDR3 runs 14 residues. The TCRbeta library incorporated unique molecular identifiers. TCRdb redid the calling of the PCR reads with MiXCR, one entry per CDR3 protein. This sample yields roughly 190,000 distinct CDR3 sequences, of which about 14% are seen a single time; less than 15% belongs to the top ten. This clonotype was observed at least ten times.

V is TRBV20-1 and J is TRBJ1-4; D is undetermined. The sequencing here drew on PBMCs from the stem cell graft donor, taken from the stem cell graft. This TCR derives from a human donor who donated a stem cell graft to a child with acute lymphoblastic leukemia. CDR3 in amino acids: CSASPGPADEKLFF. CDR3 coding DNA: TGCAGTGCTTCGCCAGGACCTGCCGATGAAAAACTGTTTTTT.